This T cell receptor beta chain originates from a study of CD8+ T cells in alopecia areata. About the research overall: Graft recipients were roughly 6-10-week-old female C3H/HeJ mice, and donor skin originated from roughly 6-13-month-old C3H/HeJ mice with spontaneous alopecia. The study's findings and limits: TCR sharing across patients was less clear than in mice, possibly HLA-related.

This CDR3 contains 14 residues. Germline V lookup: CDR1 NNHDY, CDR2 SYVADS. Extraction and reverse transcription of RNA yielded cDNA as the sequencing template. Assay: immunoSEQ multiplex PCR; the TCRdb copy retains only in-frame clones and omits some. This sample has around 100,000 clones, each found more than once. In the case of this clone: The target antigen is unknown. Mouse gene names and germline throughout. The read comes to an end 4 residues before the CDR3 does, leaving the germline J gene to fill in the end.

The receptor was isolated from a C3H/HeJ mouse with alopecia areata. For the strain, the MHC haplotype given is H2-k. The chain employs TRBV13-3 and TRBJ2-1; 13 bases map to TRBD2. Sequences were obtained from lesional skin. The DNA read from the CDR3 is TGTGCCAGCAGGGACTGGGGGGGCTGGACT. It yields the protein CASRDWGGWT. The whole CDR3 protein reads CASRDWGGWTEQFF.